One and the same sample provided the 30 T cell receptor beta chains below, sequenced in a study of T cells in Graves' hyperthyroidism and ophthalmopathy. The CDR3 regions of TCR beta were amplified from RNA transcripts. During a first-round RT-PCR of the TCR CDR3, the HTBI primer set was used. TCRdb used MiXCR to reprocess the multiplex PCR reads, holding one entry per CDR3 protein. Of 550,000 to 600,000 distinct CDR3 sequences in the sample, under 60% were seen once. Sequenced sample: peripheral blood or thyroid tissue (not recorded which). The receptors originated from an adult woman with Graves' disease, either hyperthyroidism or ophthalmopathy (not recorded which).

Many counts were recorded for this clonotype. J is TRBJ2-7 and V is TRBV12-3 or TRBV12-4, with D possibly matching TRBD1 (5 bases). Between the trimmed V and J ends, which lost 6 bases and 8 bases, there was a span of 20 bases. This CDR3 spans 14 amino acids. The CDR3 reads CASSQPPGFSKQYF. In DNA, the CDR3 is TGTGCCAGCAGCCAACCTCCAGGGTTCTCTAAGCAGTACTTC.

The genes are TRBV5-1 and TRBJ1-1; 9 nucleotides align to TRBD1. The germline V gene has CDR1 SGHRS and CDR2 YFSETQ. The CDR3 totals 16 residues. J lost 1 base, V lost 4 bases, and 8 bases had no gene match. CDR3 region: CASSPGTGNTNTEAFF. The CDR3 nucleotides read TGCGCCAGCAGCCCTGGGACAGGGAATACGAACACTGAAGCTTTCTTT. The entire variable domain, with the rest obtained from reference TRBV5-1 and TRBJ1-1, is as follows: KAGVTQTPRYLIKTRGQQVTLSCSPISGHRSVSWYQQTPGQGLQFLFEYFSETQRNKGNFPGRFSGRQFSNSRSEMNVSTLELGDSALYLCASSPGTGNTNTEAFFGQGTRLTVV.

The chain employs TRBV6-5 and TRBJ1-2; a possible D gene is TRBD1 (5 bases). With 5 bases removed from V and 8 bases from J, the gap between germline ends came to 12 bases. Germline V gene data show CDR1 as MNHEY and CDR2 as SVGAGI. This CDR3 is built from 12 residues. CDR3 sequence reads: CASSRDAIGYTF. The CDR3, as DNA: TGTGCCAGCAGTCGGGACGCGATCGGCTACACCTTC.

V and J are TRBV20-1 and TRBJ2-5, with D perhaps matching TRBD1 or TRBD2 (5 bases each). With 6 bases removed from V and 4 bases from J, the gap between germline ends came to 15 bases. This CDR3 is 13 amino acids long. CDR1 is DFQATT, CDR2 SNEGSKA, per germline (reference sequence). The CDR3 DNA is TGCAGTGCCAGTCGGGGCCAGGGAGAGACCCAGTACTTC. Amino acid sequence: CSASRGQGETQYF.

There are many counts of this clonotype. This sequence joins TRBV20-1 and TRBJ1-6; D might be TRBD1 (6 bases). V dropped 1 base and J dropped 7 bases, with 14 bases sitting between them. CDR1 DFQATT and CDR2 SNEGSKA come from the germline V gene (reference sequence). This CDR3 is built from 15 residues. CDR3 protein: CSARVGASRNSPLHF. The CDR3 DNA sequence: TGCAGTGCTAGAGTGGGGGCCTCCAGGAATTCACCCCTCCACTTT.

This clonotype was picked up many times. The rearrangement uses TRBV7-2 and TRBJ2-5; no firm D call. CDR1 and CDR2 (germline): SGHTA, FQGNSA. The CDR3 consists of 14 residues. Trimming left V 4 bases short and J 1 base short, with 10 bases between. The CDR3 here is CASSSPGGQETQYF. CDR3 coding DNA: TGTGCCAGCAGCTCGCCAGGCGGCCAAGAGACCCAGTACTTC. Full variable domain (remainder filled in from reference TRBV7-2 and TRBJ2-5): GAGVSQSPSNKVTEKGKDVELRCDPISGHTALYWYRQSLGQGLEFLIYFQGNSAPDKSGLPSDRFSAERTGGSVSTLTIQRTQQEDSAVYLCASSSPGGQETQYFGPGTRLLVL.

The rearrangement uses TRBV18 and TRBJ1-3, with D uncertain. CDR1 is KGHSH, CDR2 LQKENI, per germline. The CDR3 extends over 15 amino acids. V was clipped by 3 bases and J by 7 bases, with 16 bases between them. CDR3 amino acids: CASSPRSEPGNTIYF. CDR3 nucleotide sequence: TGTGCCAGCTCACCCCGATCCGAACCCGGGAACACCATATATTTT.

The table lists this clonotype with many counts. The CDR3 protein is CASSPIGRNSPLHF. CDR3 in DNA: TGCGCCAGCAGCCCCATTGGCCGCAATTCACCCCTCCACTTT. J is TRBJ1-6 and V is TRBV4-1; D is uncertain. The CDR3 length is 14 residues. Germline loops: CDR1 MGHRA, CDR2 YSYEKL. Trimming stripped 4 bases from V and 7 bases from J, with 11 bases between.

V usage is TRBV19 and J usage is TRBJ1-1, with 7 bases that match TRBD1. The CDR3 covers 14 residues. Germline V gene data show CDR1 as LNHDA and CDR2 as SQIVND (reference sequence). With 7 bases clipped from V and 7 bases from J, the junction kept 12 bases outside the gene matches. CDR3 loop: CASTRGTGQSEAFF. The CDR3 bases are TGTGCCAGTACCAGGGGAACGGGACAGAGTGAAGCTTTCTTT.

The sample holds many counts of this clonotype. The chain recombines TRBV20-1 with TRBJ1-5; D is unclear. The ends were cut back, 3 bases at V and 6 bases at J, with 3 bases in the middle. Germline V gene lookup returns CDR1 DFQATT and CDR2 SNEGSKA (reference sequence). The CDR3 length is 10 residues. CDR3 sequence reads: CSASGQPQHF. The CDR3 DNA reads as TGCAGTGCTAGCGGTCAGCCCCAGCATTTT.

This sequence joins TRBV6-4 and TRBJ1-5, with TRBD1 matching 10 bases. Germline-derived CDR1 and CDR2 are MRHNA and SNTAGT. The trim removed 7 bases at V and 5 bases at J, leaving 17 bases unmatched. The CDR3 runs 18 residues. CDR3 sequence: CASTPSTGGRIGHQPQHF. In nucleotides, the CDR3 is TGTGCCAGCACCCCATCGACAGGGGGCAGGATAGGGCATCAGCCCCAGCATTTT.

The CDR3 loop reads CASRQGRNTGELFF. The CDR3, as DNA: TGCGCCAGCAGACAGGGCAGGAACACCGGGGAGCTGTTTTTT. The genes are TRBV10-2 and TRBJ2-2, with D perhaps TRBD1 (6 bases). Germline lookup yields CDR1 WSHSY and CDR2 SAAADI. The V gene lost 6 bases and the J gene lost 1 base, with 9 bases spanning the gap. CDR3 length: 14 residues.

The chain has TRBV29-1 and TRBJ2-2; a weak D match, TRBD2 (6 bases). This CDR3 is 14 amino acids long. Germline CDR1 is SQVTM and CDR2 is ANQGSEA. The V end lost 7 bases, the J end lost 6 bases, and 18 bases lay between the germline ends. CDR3 DNA sequence: TGCAGCGGGGGGTTGAACAAGCGGGCCGGGGAGCTGTTTTTT. As protein: CSGGLNKRAGELFF.

The chain combines TRBV7-9 with TRBJ2-2; 8 bases are a match to TRBD2. Germline-derived CDR1 and CDR2 are SEHNR and FQNEAQ (reference sequence). V dropped 5 bases and J dropped 5; count of bases not matched to a gene: 13. The CDR3 is 17 amino acids. The DNA of the CDR3 is TGTGCCAGCAGCCCGGCCGGAAGCGGGAGACCAACCGGGGAGCTGTTTTTT. Amino acids: CASSPAGSGRPTGELFF.

This chain joins TRBV10-3 and TRBJ2-7; D uncertain. The CDR3 runs 14 residues. The V gene's germline CDR1 is ENHRY and CDR2 SYGVKD. Trimming took off 0 bases at V and 1 base at J, with 7 bases between the two ends. The CDR3: CAISESVSSYEQYF. CDR3 DNA sequence: TGTGCCATCAGTGAGTCGGTTTCGTCCTACGAGCAGTACTTC.

This clonotype came up a few times. This chain joins TRBV29-1 and TRBJ2-6, with D perhaps TRBD1 (6 bases). Deletions cut 6 bases from V and 4 bases from J, with 13 bases between. Per germline, CDR1 SQVTM and CDR2 ANQGSEA. The CDR3 runs 14 residues. CDR3 residues: CSVTGSVGANVLTF. CDR3 nucleotide sequence: TGCAGCGTAACAGGGTCGGTCGGGGCCAACGTCCTGACTTTC.

Remarks on this clonotype: One junction end disagrees with the germline gene, perhaps due to a read error. The chain carries TRBV10-2 and TRBJ1-1; D is possibly TRBD1 (6 bases). This CDR3 has 16 residues. CDR1 is WSHSY and CDR2 is SAAADI in the germline V gene. DNA for the CDR3: TGTGCCAGCTCCCCAAACTCGGACAGCTTTAACACTGAAGCTTTCTTT. Translating gives CASSPNSDSFNTEAFF.

The CDR3 DNA is TGTGCCAGCTGCAGGAAGGGGGGCAGGGGCTACACCTTC. Protein sequence: CASCRKGGRGYTF. This chain joins TRBV27 and TRBJ1-2; D is perhaps TRBD1 (6 bases). Germline V CDR1 and CDR2: MNHEY, SMNVEV (reference sequence). V lost 8 bases, J lost 8 bases, and 18 bases lay in between. The CDR3 covers 13 residues.

This clonotype was found many times. V is TRBV14 and J is TRBJ2-7; no firm D call. V lost 4 bases, J lost 4 bases, and 14 bases lay in between. The germline gives CDR1 SGHDN, CDR2 FVKESK. The CDR3 loop spans 14 amino acids. The CDR3 bases are TGTGCCAGCAGCCCGTTCCGAGGAACGTACGAGCAGTACTTC. As protein: CASSPFRGTYEQYF.

To note about this clonotype: Given a much more abundant clone one base away, this may be a read error. This rearrangement joins TRBV10-3 to TRBJ2-2; 7 bases match TRBD2. The V gene's germline CDR1 is ENHRY and CDR2 SYGVKD. The length of the CDR3 is 12 residues. The CDR3: CATSGNTGKLFF. The DNA for the CDR3 is TGTGCCACCAGCGGGAACACCGGGAAGCTGTTTTTT.

This clonotype was observed a few times. The chain is built from TRBV2 and TRBJ2-7, with no clear D. V lost 4 bases, J lost 4 bases, and 23 bases lay in between. Germline-derived CDR1 and CDR2 are SNHLY and FYNNEI. There are 17 residues in the CDR3. The DNA for the CDR3 is TGTGCCAGCAGTGTAATGGGTACAGATCGGCCCTTTTACGAGCAGTACTTC. It yields the protein CASSVMGTDRPFYEQYF. The full variable domain, completed using reference TRBV2 and TRBJ2-7, is EPEVTQTPSHQVTQMGQEVILRCVPISNHLYFYWYRQILGQKVEFLVSFYNNEISEKSEIFDDQFSVERPDGSNFTLKIRSTKLEDSAMYFCASSVMGTDRPFYEQYFGPGTRLTVT.

This clonotype was counted at least ten times. The chain couples TRBV7-6 to TRBJ2-7, with a weak D call TRBD1 (6 bases). Germline assignment: CDR1 SGHVS and CDR2 FNYEAQ. Trimming took off 0 bases at V and 3 bases at J, with 21 bases between the two ends. CDR3 length: 18 amino acids. CDR3 sequence reads: CASSLATGGQLVNYEQYF. CDR3 DNA sequence: TGTGCCAGCAGCTTAGCTACAGGAGGACAGCTGGTCAACTACGAGCAGTACTTC.

This clonotype was seen many times. The chain employs TRBV20-1 and TRBJ2-5; 9 bases are a match to TRBD2. From germline, CDR1 is DFQATT and CDR2 SNEGSKA (reference sequence). J was trimmed by 5 bases and V by 6 bases; bases with no gene match: 1. CDR3 size: 11 residues. Here the CDR3 reads CSAGTSETQYF. CDR3 sequence (DNA): TGCAGTGCAGGGACTAGCGAGACCCAGTACTTC.

The sample holds many counts of this clonotype. The chain employs TRBV20-1 and TRBJ2-2, with D possibly being TRBD1 (6 bases). Trimming removed 2 bases from V and 9 bases from J, with 16 bases in between. The CDR3 consists of 14 residues. CDR1 DFQATT and CDR2 SNEGSKA come from the germline V gene (reference sequence). The CDR3 loop is CSARSGALDRELFF. The CDR3 DNA is TGCAGTGCTAGATCAGGGGCCCTCGACCGGGAGCTGTTTTTT.

This clonotype was seen at least ten times. The chain links TRBV20-1 to TRBJ2-5; a possible D gene is TRBD2 (6 bases). There are 14 residues in the CDR3. Germline V gene data show CDR1 as DFQATT and CDR2 as SNEGSKA (reference sequence). Trimming cost V 6 bases and J 1 base, with 15 bases left between them. This CDR3 is CSARGAGSQETQYF. In DNA, the CDR3 is TGCAGTGCACGAGGGGCCGGGAGCCAAGAGACCCAGTACTTC.

The gene calls are TRBV29-1 and TRBJ1-1; D possibly corresponds to TRBD1 (5 bases). The length of the CDR3 is 11 residues. Germline V gene data show CDR1 as SQVTM and CDR2 as ANQGSEA. Trimming shortened V by 7 bases and J by 6 bases, and 12 bases separated the two germline ends. CDR3 loop: CSAGSWAEAFF. The CDR3 DNA reads as TGCAGCGCAGGGTCATGGGCTGAAGCTTTCTTT. Combining the CDR3 with reference TRBV29-1 and TRBJ1-1 gives the whole variable domain SAVISQKPSRDICQRGTSLTIQCQVDSQVTMMFWYRQQPGQSLTLIATANQGSEATYESGFVIDKFPISRPNLTFSTLTVSNMSPEDSSIYLCSAGSWAEAFFGQGTRLTVV.

The chain combines TRBV28 with TRBJ2-7, with 12 positions matching TRBD2. Germline assignment: CDR1 MDHEN and CDR2 SYDVKM. V shed 7 bases, J shed 2 bases, and the junction held 3 bases outside the gene matches. The CDR3 is 14 residues long. In DNA, the CDR3 is TGTGCCAGCATGACTAGCGGGAGAACCTACGAGCAGTACTTC. Translating it yields CASMTSGRTYEQYF. The whole variable domain, filled in from reference TRBV28 and TRBJ2-7, reads DVKVTQSSRYLVKRTGEKVFLECVQDMDHENMFWYRQDPGLGLRLIYFSYDVKMKEKGDIPEGYSVSREKKERFSLILESASTNQTSMYLCASMTSGRTYEQYFGPGTRLTVT.

Comment on this clonotype: Given a much more abundant clone one base away, this may be a read error. The V call is TRBV2, the J call TRBJ2-7, with D perhaps given as TRBD1 or TRBD2 (6 bases each). Germline V gene lookup returns CDR1 SNHLY and CDR2 FYNNEI. V dropped 7 bases and J dropped 12 bases, with 16 bases sitting between them. The CDR3 has 11 residues. The CDR3 is CASTGGEGPYF. The CDR3 DNA follows: TGTGCCAGCACCGGGGGCGAAGGGCCGTACTTC.

In its sample, this clonotype was seen many times. The CDR3 sequence is CASRRDRAYGYTF. The CDR3 DNA follows: TGTGCCAGCAGACGGGACAGGGCATATGGCTACACCTTC. The rearrangement uses TRBV28 and TRBJ1-2; 9 bases agree with TRBD1. V lost 6 bases, J lost 5 bases, and 4 bases stayed unmatched. Per the germline V gene, CDR1 is MDHEN and CDR2 is SYDVKM. The CDR3 extends over 13 amino acids.

The sample holds many counts of this clonotype. The chain combines TRBV12-3 or TRBV12-4 with TRBJ1-5; D unclear. V lost 7 bases and J 3 bases, leaving 16 bases between the germline ends. The CDR3 is made up of 15 amino acids. In nucleotides, the CDR3 is TGTGCCAGCACCCTCGGAGGGCGGGACAATCAGCCCCAGCATTTT. This translates into CASTLGGRDNQPQHF.